The 5 T cell receptor beta chains in this list originate from one sample, sequenced in a study of blood T cell repertoires in COVID-19. TCRdb's copy holds only in-frame clones and misses some; the assay was immunoSEQ multiplex PCR. The data contain tens of thousands of clones, about nine tenths of them singletons. The sequencing sample was made of peripheral blood. Receptor source: a woman between 50 and 59 years old with active or convalescent COVID-19.

The rearrangement joins TRBV27 to TRBJ1-5; D gene uncertain. The V and J ends lost 0 bases and 7 bases respectively, with 7 bases between them. This CDR3 has 13 residues. Per the germline V gene, CDR1 is MNHEY and CDR2 is SMNVEV (reference sequence). For the CDR3, the DNA is TGTGCCAGCAGTTTATCGGGCAGACAGCCCCAGCATTTT. This translates into CASSLSGRQPQHF.

The chain combines TRBV6-5 with TRBJ1-5; maybe TRBD1 (6 bases). The germline V gene encodes CDR1 MNHEY and CDR2 SVGAGI. The length of the CDR3 is 15 residues. The V end lost 6 bases, the J end lost 2 bases, and 14 bases lay between the germline ends. The CDR3 reads CASRGVYRGNQPQHF. DNA of the CDR3: TGTGCCAGCAGAGGGGTCTACAGGGGCAATCAGCCCCAGCATTTT.

This chain links TRBV6-5 with TRBJ2-2; D is perhaps TRBD2 (7 bases). The CDR3 has 16 residues. Trimming shortened V by 2 bases and J by 6 bases, and 16 bases separated the two germline ends. Germline V gives CDR1 MNHEY, CDR2 SVGAGI. The DNA for the CDR3 is TGTGCCAGCAGTTACCTGGGGGGGCCCGGACCCGGGGAGCTGTTTTTT. It codes for CASSYLGGPGPGELFF.

The chain has TRBV6-5 and TRBJ2-3; 12 bases are a match to TRBD2. Per germline, CDR1 MNHEY and CDR2 SVGAGI. The CDR3 is made up of 15 amino acids. V dropped 7 bases and J dropped 1; count of bases not matched to a gene: 3. The CDR3 coding sequence is TGTGCCAGCAAGAGACTAGCGGGGGGCACAGATACGCAGTATTTT. This codes for CASKRLAGGTDTQYF.

There are a few counts of this clone. The rearrangement joins TRBV6-8 to TRBJ1-2; tentatively, D is TRBD1 (5 bases). There are 14 residues in the CDR3. Looked up from germline, CDR1 is MNHGY and CDR2 is SAAAGT. V was cut by 2 bases and J by 7 bases, with 14 bases left in between. The CDR3 is CASSYPGLLGGYTF. CDR3 coding DNA: TGTGCCAGCAGTTACCCGGGACTATTAGGTGGCTACACCTTC.